This T cell receptor (beta chain) originates from a study of shared clonotypes between healthy human individuals. The trim removed 7 bases at V and 5 bases at J, leaving 13 bases unmatched. Germline V lookup: CDR1 SGHRS, CDR2 YFSETQ. The CDR3 covers 15 residues. Profiled with immunoSEQ multiplex PCR; TCRdb holds only in-frame clones, not every one. This table holds 1.4 million to 1.5 million clones, approximately 96% found once. Findings and limits, study-wide: In general, naive subsets displayed greater estimated richness than memory subsets did. Sequencing depth was expected to influence donor clonotype sharing.

Partitioning of CD4+ cells yielded a CD45RA+ naive subset and a CD45RA-negative memory subset. This clone is a singleton in its sample. Its matching antigen is unknown. The clonotype originates from a man aged 25 to 45 in good health. Source material: naive CD4+ T cells sorted from blood. The subset here: CD45RA+ positively selected. The chain joins TRBV5-1 to TRBJ2-3; 7 bases map to TRBD1. For the CDR3, the DNA is TGCGCCAGCTCCGAGCTTGGTACAGGGGTAGATACGCAGTATTTT. This encodes CASSELGTGVDTQYF.